The 25 T cell receptor beta chains below come from one sample, sequenced in a study of cytomegalovirus exposure and HLA in healthy donors. Libraries were prepared by immunoSEQ multiplex PCR; TCRdb keeps only in-frame clonotypes and omits some of them. The sample consists of around 69,000 clones, 95% to 96% of them appearing once. Input material: PBMCs. The receptors here all came from a woman aged 18-29 years in good health and CMV-seropositive.

V is TRBV5-1 and J is TRBJ2-1; 10 bases agree with TRBD2. The V gene end was trimmed by 0 bases and the J gene end by 7 bases; junction bases not matched to a gene: 4. Germline V lookup: CDR1 SGHRS, CDR2 YFSETQ. This CDR3 spans 15 amino acids. Written as DNA, the CDR3 is TGCGCCAGCAGCTTGGCCCAACTAGCGGGAAATGAGCAGTTCTTC. It yields the protein CASSLAQLAGNEQFF.

The chain has TRBV11-2 and TRBJ2-7; 13 bases agree with TRBD2. The CDR3 covers 16 residues. The germline V gene encodes CDR1 SGHAT and CDR2 FQNNGV. The V and J ends lost 5 bases and 3 bases, in that order; junction bases with no gene match: 7. CDR3 amino acids: CASSRGGLAGYYEQYF. The CDR3, as DNA: TGTGCCAGCAGCCGAGGGGGACTAGCGGGATACTACGAGCAGTACTTC.

The chain is built from TRBV29-1 and TRBJ2-7, with 9 bases identical to TRBD1. CDR1 SQVTM and CDR2 ANQGSEA come from the germline V gene. This CDR3 region has 14 residues. The junction had 3 bases not matched to a gene; V was cut back by 0 bases and J by 3 bases. The CDR3 nucleotides read TGCAGCGTTGAAGACGGGACAGGGAACTACGAGCAGTACTTC. As protein: CSVEDGTGNYEQYF.

The chain is built from TRBV5-6 and TRBJ2-3, with D possibly TRBD2 on 6 matching bases. The germline V gene has CDR1 SGHDT and CDR2 YYEEEE. Trimming removed 5 bases at V and 1 base at J, with 20 bases between. The CDR3 loop spans 17 amino acids. The CDR3 region has the DNA TGTGCCAGCAGACCCACCCAGAGGAGGGAAGGCACAGATACGCAGTATTTT. Translation gives CASRPTQRREGTDTQYF.

The chain uses TRBV6-1 and TRBJ1-1; 9 bases align to TRBD1. This CDR3 spans 15 amino acids. Germline assignment: CDR1 MNHNS and CDR2 SASEGT. V shed 6 bases, J shed 1 base, and the junction held 6 bases outside the gene matches. For the CDR3, the DNA is TGTGCCAGCAGATCAACAGGGGGCGGGAACACTGAAGCTTTCTTT. Protein product: CASRSTGGGNTEAFF.

CDR3 protein: CASSLDRGLHEQYF. The CDR3 region has the DNA TGTGCCAGCAGCTTAGACAGGGGGCTCCACGAGCAGTACTTC. The rearrangement links TRBV7-9 to TRBJ2-7; 9 bases fit TRBD1. Losses at the gene ends were 1 base for V and 5 bases for J; bases not matched to a gene: 3. There are 14 residues in the CDR3. Germline CDR1 is SEHNR and CDR2 is FQNEAQ (reference sequence).

The genes are TRBV5-1 and TRBJ2-1, with 9 positions matching TRBD1. Germline values: CDR1 SGHRS, CDR2 YFSETQ. Losses at the gene ends were 6 bases for V and 4 bases for J; bases not matched to a gene: 5. The CDR3 runs to 14 residues. The CDR3: CASNPGQGYNEQFF. The CDR3 DNA sequence: TGCGCCAGCAACCCGGGACAGGGATACAATGAGCAGTTCTTC. Complete variable domain (other parts from reference TRBV5-1 and TRBJ2-1): KAGVTQTPRYLIKTRGQQVTLSCSPISGHRSVSWYQQTPGQGLQFLFEYFSETQRNKGNFPGRFSGRQFSNSRSEMNVSTLELGDSALYLCASNPGQGYNEQFFGPGTRLTVL.

The gene calls are TRBV6-1 and TRBJ1-2, with a weak D call TRBD1 (5 bases). CDR3 length: 14 amino acids. CDR1 is MNHNS and CDR2 is SASEGT in the germline V gene. V was pared by 2 bases and J by 8 bases, with 15 bases between. The CDR3 DNA is TGTGCCAGCAGTGAAATAGGGGCCAGTGGAGGCTACACCTTC. Encoded protein: CASSEIGASGGYTF.

The chain couples TRBV4-1 to TRBJ1-1, with TRBD1 identical over 7 bases. Germline CDR1 and CDR2: MGHRA and YSYEKL. The CDR3 is 16 residues long. Trimming took 4 bases from V and 8 from J; bases not matched to a gene: 16. The CDR3 loop reads CASSRNRDSEAKEAFF. The CDR3 coding sequence is TGCGCCAGCAGCCGAAACCGGGACAGCGAAGCCAAAGAAGCTTTCTTT.

V usage is TRBV7-2 and J usage is TRBJ2-3, with unresolved D. Deletions cut 2 bases from V and 4 bases from J, with 10 bases between. Germline CDR1 reads SGHTA; CDR2 reads FQGNSA. The CDR3 has 14 residues. The CDR3 bases are TGTGCCAGCAGCTTAACGGTAGAAGCAGATACGCAGTATTTT. It translates to CASSLTVEADTQYF.

This sequence joins TRBV29-1 and TRBJ2-2; 8 bases match TRBD1. J was trimmed by 2 bases and V by 6 bases; bases with no gene match: 2. The germline gives CDR1 SQVTM, CDR2 ANQGSEA. CDR3 length: 13 residues. The CDR3 sequence is CSVGQGNTGELFF. The CDR3 DNA is TGCAGCGTCGGACAGGGTAACACCGGGGAGCTGTTTTTT.

J is TRBJ2-4 and V is TRBV10-2; 9 bases fit TRBD1. This CDR3 has 17 amino acids. V shed 0 bases and J 6 bases; nucleotides not matched to a gene: 9. CDR1 and CDR2 from the germline V gene are WSHSY and SAAADI. CDR3 DNA sequence: TGCGCCAGCAGTGAGTCAAAAGGGACAGGGCTATCAAACATTCAGTACTTC. It translates to CASSESKGTGLSNIQYF.

The rearrangement joins TRBV6-1 to TRBJ1-4, with D possibly being TRBD1 (6 bases). Germline V gene lookup returns CDR1 MNHNS and CDR2 SASEGT. V was cut by 3 bases and J by 7 bases, with 15 bases left in between. CDR3 length: 15 residues. The CDR3 loop is CASSDRGMDSEKLFF. The CDR3, as DNA: TGTGCCAGCAGTGATAGGGGCATGGACAGTGAAAAACTGTTTTTT.

The rearrangement uses TRBV5-1 and TRBJ2-1, with 8 bases fitting TRBD2. CDR3 length equals 17 residues. CDR1 SGHRS and CDR2 YFSETQ come from the germline V gene. The trim removed 0 bases at V and 8 bases at J, leaving 13 bases unmatched. The CDR3 sequence: CASSLVSGLAGGYEQFF. In DNA, the CDR3 is TGCGCCAGCAGCTTGGTATCCGGTCTAGCGGGTGGATATGAGCAGTTCTTC.

V and J are TRBV6-5 and TRBJ2-5; D may be TRBD2 (6 bases). V lost 6 bases and J lost 4, with 15 bases in between. This CDR3 is built from 14 residues. Germline lookup yields CDR1 MNHEY and CDR2 SVGAGI. The CDR3 DNA sequence: TGTGCCAGCAGCAATCGTGGAGGGGCAGAGACCCAGTACTTC. It encodes CASSNRGGAETQYF.

This chain connects TRBV4-1 to TRBJ2-7; TRBD1 is a possible D gene (5 bases). The CDR3 has 15 residues. V lost 4 bases and J 2 bases, leaving 15 bases between the germline ends. The germline CDR1 and CDR2 sequences are MGHRA and YSYEKL. The CDR3 loop reads CASSRTRQSAYEQYF. CDR3 in DNA: TGCGCCAGCAGCCGAACTCGACAGTCCGCCTACGAGCAGTACTTC.

Points on this clone: Sequence at one end of the junction differs from germline and may be a read error. The chain joins TRBV9 to TRBJ2-2, with D perhaps TRBD1 (6 bases). Germline lookup yields CDR1 SGDLS and CDR2 YYNGEE. The CDR3 is 16 amino acids. DNA for the CDR3: TGTGCCAGCAGCGTAGTGGGGGCAGGGAACCCCGGGGAGCTGTTTTTT. Residues: CASSVVGAGNPGELFF.

V usage is TRBV30 and J usage is TRBJ1-3; unclear D gene. Germline-derived CDR1 and CDR2 are GTSNPN and SVGIG (reference sequence). Between the trimmed V and J ends, which lost 4 bases and 0 bases, there was a span of 10 bases. This CDR3 has 14 amino acids. The CDR3: CAWTRLISGNTIYF. The CDR3 DNA is TGTGCCTGGACGCGACTGATCTCTGGAAACACCATATATTTT.

The chain has TRBV14 and TRBJ2-7; TRBD1 matches at 9 bases. Germline trimming cut 2 bases from V and 1 base from J; bases unmatched to any gene: 6. The germline V gene has CDR1 SGHDN and CDR2 FVKESK. CDR3 size: 16 residues. The CDR3 spells CASSQRAGTGSYEQYF. For the CDR3, the DNA is TGTGCCAGCAGCCAAAGGGCCGGGACAGGGTCCTACGAGCAGTACTTC.

The V call is TRBV4-2, the J call TRBJ1-4; 7 nucleotides agree with TRBD1. Germline V gene sequence: CDR1 LGHNA, CDR2 YNFKEQ. The CDR3 is 15 amino acids. Trimming at V came to 4 bases and at J to 5 bases, leaving 7 bases not matched to a gene. CDR3 region: CASSRGTVENEKLFF. For the CDR3, the DNA is TGTGCCAGCAGCCGAGGGACAGTTGAGAATGAAAAACTGTTTTTT.

The chain uses TRBV7-9 and TRBJ2-7, with D possibly matching TRBD2 (5 bases). Trimming took off 4 bases at V and 6 bases at J, with 13 bases between the two ends. CDR1 SEHNR and CDR2 FQNEAQ come from the germline V gene (reference sequence). The length of the CDR3 is 13 residues. CDR3 in DNA: TGTGCCAGCAGCTCCTCTGGGGAGTCCGAGCAGTACTTC. Residues: CASSSSGESEQYF.

The chain joins TRBV7-6 to TRBJ1-5; D perhaps matches TRBD1 (5 bases). V was trimmed by 5 bases and J by 4 bases, leaving 12 bases between them. In germline, CDR1 is SGHVS, CDR2 FNYEAQ. There are 14 residues in the CDR3. In DNA form, the CDR3 reads TGTGCCAGCAGCCGATGGGGGGGGAATCAGCCCCAGCATTTT. It is translated as CASSRWGGNQPQHF.

This chain links TRBV29-1 with TRBJ2-2; D might be TRBD1 (5 bases). Germline loops: CDR1 SQVTM, CDR2 ANQGSEA. Trimming pared 1 base from V and 0 bases from J, leaving 12 bases between. The CDR3 extends over 16 amino acids. The CDR3 spells CSVEAPPGPNTGELFF. The CDR3 DNA follows: TGCAGCGTTGAAGCCCCCCCAGGGCCGAACACCGGGGAGCTGTTTTTT.

The V gene is TRBV6-5, the J gene TRBJ2-7; D might be TRBD1 (5 bases). The CDR3 has 14 residues. The V end was cut by 5 bases, the J end by 7 bases, with 18 bases between. Germline lookup yields CDR1 MNHEY and CDR2 SVGAGI. The CDR3 sequence: CASSQTASSWEQYF. CDR3 coding DNA: TGTGCCAGCAGTCAGACAGCTTCCTCTTGGGAGCAGTACTTC.

The sample holds one count of this clone. The chain recombines TRBV29-1 with TRBJ1-4; D might be TRBD1 (6 bases). Trimming removed 7 bases from V and 4 bases from J, with 13 bases in between. Germline V CDR1 and CDR2: SQVTM, ANQGSEA. The CDR3 runs 13 residues. The CDR3 DNA follows: TGCAGCGCCTGGTCCAGGGGTAATGAAAAACTGTTTTTT. It codes for CSAWSRGNEKLFF.